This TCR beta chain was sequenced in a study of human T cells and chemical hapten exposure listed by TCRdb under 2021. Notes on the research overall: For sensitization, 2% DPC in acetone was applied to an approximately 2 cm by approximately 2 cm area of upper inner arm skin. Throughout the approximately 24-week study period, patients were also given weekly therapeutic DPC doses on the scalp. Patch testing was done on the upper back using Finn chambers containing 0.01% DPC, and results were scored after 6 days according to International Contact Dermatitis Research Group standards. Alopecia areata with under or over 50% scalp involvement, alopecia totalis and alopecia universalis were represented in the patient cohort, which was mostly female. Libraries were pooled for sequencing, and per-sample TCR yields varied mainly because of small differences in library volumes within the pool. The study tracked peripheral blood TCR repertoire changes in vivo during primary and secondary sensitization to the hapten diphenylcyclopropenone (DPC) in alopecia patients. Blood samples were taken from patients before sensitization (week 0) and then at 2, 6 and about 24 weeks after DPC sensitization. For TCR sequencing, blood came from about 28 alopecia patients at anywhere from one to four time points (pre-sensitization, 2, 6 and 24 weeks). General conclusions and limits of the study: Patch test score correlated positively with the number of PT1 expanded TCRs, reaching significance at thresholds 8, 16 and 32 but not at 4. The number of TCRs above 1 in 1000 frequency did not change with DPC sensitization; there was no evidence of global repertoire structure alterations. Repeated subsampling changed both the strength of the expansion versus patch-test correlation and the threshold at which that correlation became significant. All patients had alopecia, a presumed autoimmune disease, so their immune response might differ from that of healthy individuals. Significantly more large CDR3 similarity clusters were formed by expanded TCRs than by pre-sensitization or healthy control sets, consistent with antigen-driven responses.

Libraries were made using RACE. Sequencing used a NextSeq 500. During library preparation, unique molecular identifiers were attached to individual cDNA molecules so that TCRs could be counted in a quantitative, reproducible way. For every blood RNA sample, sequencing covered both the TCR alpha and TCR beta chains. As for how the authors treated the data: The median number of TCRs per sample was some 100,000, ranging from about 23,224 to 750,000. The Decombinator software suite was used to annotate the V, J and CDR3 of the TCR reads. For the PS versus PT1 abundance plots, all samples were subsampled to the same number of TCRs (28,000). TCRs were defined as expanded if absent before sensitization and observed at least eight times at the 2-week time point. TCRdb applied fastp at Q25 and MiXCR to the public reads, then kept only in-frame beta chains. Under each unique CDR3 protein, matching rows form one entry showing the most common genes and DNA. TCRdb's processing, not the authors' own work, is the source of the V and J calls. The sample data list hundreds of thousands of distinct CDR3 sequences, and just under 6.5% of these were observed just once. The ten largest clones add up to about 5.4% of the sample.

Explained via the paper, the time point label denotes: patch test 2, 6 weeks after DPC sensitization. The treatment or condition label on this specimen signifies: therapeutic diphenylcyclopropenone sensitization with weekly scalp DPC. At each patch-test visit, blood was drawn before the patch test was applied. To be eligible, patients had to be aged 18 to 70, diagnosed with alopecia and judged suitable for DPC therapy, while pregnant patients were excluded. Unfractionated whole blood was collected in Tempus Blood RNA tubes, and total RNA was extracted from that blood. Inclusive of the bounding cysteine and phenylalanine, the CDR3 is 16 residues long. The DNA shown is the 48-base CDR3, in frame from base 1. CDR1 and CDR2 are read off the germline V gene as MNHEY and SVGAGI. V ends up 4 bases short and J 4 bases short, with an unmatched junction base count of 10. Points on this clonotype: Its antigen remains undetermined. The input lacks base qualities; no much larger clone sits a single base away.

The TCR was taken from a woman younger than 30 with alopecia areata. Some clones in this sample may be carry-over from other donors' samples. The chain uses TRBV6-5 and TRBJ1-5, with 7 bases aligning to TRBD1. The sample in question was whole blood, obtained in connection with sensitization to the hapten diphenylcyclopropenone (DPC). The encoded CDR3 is CASSSRFGTENQPQHF. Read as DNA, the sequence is TGTGCCAGCAGTTCCCGTTTCGGGACAGAGAATCAGCCCCAGCATTTT.